This TCR beta chain was sequenced in a study of blood T cell repertoires in COVID-19. Turning to the study itself: Researchers got acute and convalescent COVID-19 samples from the United States, Italy and Spain.

The repertoire was sequenced with immunoSEQ multiplex PCR; TCRdb's copy has only in-frame clones and lacks some. The sample lists approximately 65,000 clones; just over 85% were seen once. V was pared by 0 bases and J by 1 base, with 10 bases between. Germline CDR1 is KGHDR and CDR2 is SFDVKD. The CDR3 runs 16 residues. The chain is built from TRBV24-1 and TRBJ2-3; perhaps TRBD1 as D (7 bases). The receptor's source is a man in his forties with acute or convalescent COVID-19. Sample: peripheral blood. The CDR3 DNA sequence: TGTGCCACCAGTGATTTGCAGGGGGGTGGCACAGATACGCAGTATTTT. Protein: CATSDLQGGGTDTQYF.